These T cell receptor beta chains were read from a single sample in a study of T-cell reconstitution after alpha-beta-depleted transplantation in children. MiXCR, run by TCRdb on the PCR reads, gives a single entry per CDR3 protein. In the table there are approximately 340,000 distinct CDR3 sequences, 10% to 13% of which are singletons. This specimen consisted of PBMCs from the stem cell graft donor, obtained from the stem cell graft. The receptors come from a human donor who donated a stem cell graft to a child with acute lymphoblastic leukemia. The CDR3 runs from the conserved cysteine through the conserved F or W. Fields, in order: D gene, J gene, V gene, clone size, CDR3 protein, CDR3 DNA. A D gene is named only where the DNA matches it firmly. Expanded clones get a size class; other rows say once, few or many, or leave the size out.

D: TRBD1; J: TRBJ2-3; V: TRBV15; size: many; CDR3: CATSRPGQGASDTQYF; DNA: TGTGCCACCAGCAGGCCGGGACAGGGGGCCTCAGATACGCAGTATTTT
D: NA; J: TRBJ1-1; V: TRBV4-1; size: few; CDR3: CASSPGSANTEAFF; DNA: TGCGCCAGCAGCCCCGGCAGCGCCAACACTGAAGCTTTCTTT
D: NA; J: TRBJ2-1; V: TRBV29-1; size: NA; CDR3: CSAGGGAGLSSEQFF; DNA: TGCAGCGCTGGAGGGGGAGCGGGACTCTCGAGTGAGCAGTTCTTC
D: NA; J: TRBJ2-3; V: TRBV7-3; size: few; CDR3: CASSLFSRDTQYF; DNA: TGTGCCAGCAGCTTATTTAGCAGGGATACGCAGTATTTT
D: NA; J: TRBJ2-3; V: TRBV4-1; size: few; CDR3: CASSQGYGEVDTQYF; DNA: TGCGCCAGCAGCCAAGGCTACGGGGAAGTAGATACGCAGTATTTT
D: TRBD1; J: TRBJ1-4; V: TRBV5-1; size: NA; CDR3: CASSDHRGVGNEKLFF; DNA: TGCGCCAGCAGCGACCACAGGGGGGTCGGAAATGAAAAACTGTTTTTT
D: TRBD2; J: TRBJ2-7; V: TRBV20-1; size: NA; CDR3: CSAEGMASGHEQYF; DNA: TGCAGTGCGGAGGGGATGGCTAGCGGGCACGAGCAGTACTTC
D: NA; J: TRBJ2-5; V: TRBV7-9; size: many; CDR3: CASSLGNRAGETQYF; DNA: TGTGCCAGCAGCTTAGGGAACAGGGCCGGGGAGACCCAGTACTTC
D: NA; J: TRBJ2-7; V: TRBV20-1; size: few; CDR3: CSARQYEQYF; DNA: TGCAGTGCTAGACAGTACGAGCAGTACTTC
D: TRBD1; J: TRBJ1-5; V: TRBV7-7; size: few; CDR3: CASSLAIEGQGMVSNQPQHF; DNA: TGTGCTAGCAGCTTAGCGATTGAGGGACAGGGGATGGTTAGCAATCAGCCCCAGCATTTT
D: NA; J: TRBJ1-1; V: TRBV7-8; size: many; CDR3: CASSLTQGFGNTEAFF; DNA: TGTGCCAGCAGCTTAACACAGGGATTTGGGAACACTGAAGCTTTCTTT
D: TRBD1; J: TRBJ1-2; V: TRBV6-2/TRBV6-3; size: NA; CDR3: CASSYATGLGTGDYGYTF; DNA: TGTGCCAGCAGTTACGCGACAGGGCTCGGAACTGGGGACTATGGCTACACCTTC
D: TRBD1; J: TRBJ1-5; V: TRBV4-1; size: many; CDR3: CASSQTGDQPQHF; DNA: TGTGCCAGCAGCCAGACAGGGGATCAGCCCCAGCATTTT
D: TRBD2; J: TRBJ2-7; V: TRBV4-1; size: few; CDR3: CASSQARGGAGAEQYF; DNA: TGCGCCAGCAGCCAAGCTAGAGGCGGGGCGGGAGCCGAGCAGTACTTC
D: TRBD1; J: TRBJ1-1; V: TRBV28; size: NA; CDR3: CASRLQGAYTEAFF; DNA: TGTGCCAGCAGACTACAGGGGGCTTACACTGAAGCTTTCTTT
D: TRBD2; J: TRBJ2-1; V: TRBV12-3/TRBV12-4; size: many; CDR3: CASSPTSGRYNEQFF; DNA: TGTGCCAGCAGCCCGACTAGCGGGAGGTACAATGAGCAGTTCTTC
D: TRBD2; J: TRBJ2-7; V: TRBV2; size: NA; CDR3: CASSEAEAGGREQYF; DNA: TGTGCCAGCAGTGAAGCCGAGGCGGGAGGACGTGAGCAGTACTTC
D: NA; J: TRBJ2-7; V: TRBV28; size: NA; CDR3: CASSLYEQYF; DNA: TGTGCCAGCAGTTTATACGAGCAGTACTTC
D: NA; J: TRBJ2-4; V: TRBV9; size: few; CDR3: CASSVTPVRENIQYF; DNA: TGTGCCAGCAGCGTAACACCTGTACGGGAAAACATTCAGTACTTC
D: NA; J: TRBJ2-1; V: TRBV4-3; size: many; CDR3: CASSPEGDSYNEQFF; DNA: TGCGCCAGCAGCCCAGAGGGAGACAGTTACAATGAGCAGTTCTTC
D: TRBD2; J: TRBJ2-2; V: TRBV30; size: NA; CDR3: CAWSVNGRASGELFF; DNA: TGTGCCTGGAGTGTAAACGGGAGGGCCTCCGGGGAGCTGTTTTTT
D: TRBD2; J: TRBJ2-1; V: TRBV6-1; size: few; CDR3: CASSASGLVNEQFF; DNA: TGTGCCAGCAGTGCCTCGGGACTAGTCAATGAGCAGTTCTTC
D: NA; J: TRBJ2-7; V: TRBV7-8; size: NA; CDR3: CASSRPGAFHEQYF; DNA: TGTGCCAGCAGCCGGCCGGGTGCCTTCCACGAGCAGTACTTC
D: NA; J: TRBJ2-2; V: TRBV19; size: few; CDR3: CASSMTVSAGELFF; DNA: TGTGCCAGTAGTATGACAGTCTCGGCCGGGGAGCTGTTTTTT
D: NA; J: TRBJ1-1; V: TRBV20-1; size: NA; CDR3: CSASKSRLLPEAFF; DNA: TGCAGTGCTAGTAAGTCGAGGTTGTTACCTGAAGCTTTCTTT
D: NA; J: TRBJ1-1; V: TRBV27; size: NA; CDR3: CASSLDGRLGTEAFF; DNA: TGTGCCAGCAGCTTGGACGGGCGGTTAGGGACTGAAGCTTTCTTT
D: NA; J: TRBJ2-3; V: TRBV12-3/TRBV12-4; size: many; CDR3: CASSLEEGTSPGTQYF; DNA: TGTGCCAGCAGTTTAGAGGAGGGGACTTCGCCGGGTACGCAGTATTTT
D: TRBD1; J: TRBJ1-1; V: TRBV12-3/TRBV12-4; size: few; CDR3: CASIRYRGTAFF; DNA: TGTGCCAGTATTCGGTACAGGGGGACAGCTTTCTTT
D: NA; J: TRBJ2-7; V: TRBV15; size: few; CDR3: CATSPGTGAYEQYF; DNA: TGTGCCACCAGCCCCGGGACTGGGGCCTACGAGCAGTACTTC
D: NA; J: TRBJ2-5; V: TRBV10-3; size: few; CDR3: CAIGSRQPTRTGTQYF; DNA: TGTGCCATCGGAAGCAGACAGCCGACTAGGACAGGGACCCAGTACTTC
D: NA; J: TRBJ2-5; V: TRBV27; size: NA; CDR3: CASSFGLQAGATGETQYF; DNA: TGTGCCAGCAGTTTTGGGCTACAAGCGGGTGCAACCGGCGAGACCCAGTACTTC
D: TRBD1; J: TRBJ2-2; V: TRBV4-2; size: few; CDR3: CASGTTGQGNTGELFF; DNA: TGTGCCAGCGGGACCACGGGACAGGGTAACACCGGGGAGCTGTTTTTT
D: NA; J: TRBJ2-3; V: TRBV15; size: NA; CDR3: CATSGMDLGTQYF; DNA: TGTGCCACCAGCGGAATGGACCTCGGCACGCAGTATTTT
D: NA; J: TRBJ2-3; V: TRBV7-3; size: many; CDR3: CASSSPTTDTQYF; DNA: TGTGCCAGCAGCTCTCCGACGACAGATACGCAGTATTTT
D: TRBD2; J: TRBJ2-5; V: TRBV28; size: NA; CDR3: CASSLGLAGVRETQYF; DNA: TGTGCCAGCAGTTTGGGGCTAGCGGGAGTACGGGAGACCCAGTACTTC
D: TRBD2; J: TRBJ2-1; V: TRBV20-1; size: few; CDR3: CSARDHEGTSGRFYNEQFF; DNA: TGCAGTGCTAGAGACCATGAAGGGACTAGCGGGAGGTTCTACAATGAGCAGTTCTTC
D: NA; J: TRBJ2-3; V: TRBV4-3; size: NA; CDR3: CASSQVNTNTDTQYF; DNA: TGCGCCAGCAGCCAAGTAAACACCAACACAGATACGCAGTATTTT
D: NA; J: TRBJ2-2; V: TRBV7-9; size: NA; CDR3: CASSPPTGEAGDLFF; DNA: TGTGCCAGCAGCCCCCCCACAGGGGAGGCCGGGGACCTGTTTTTT
D: NA; J: TRBJ2-7; V: TRBV14; size: few; CDR3: CASSFAPSYEQYF; DNA: TGTGCCAGCAGCTTCGCTCCCTCCTACGAGCAGTACTTC
D: NA; J: TRBJ1-6; V: TRBV7-2; size: few; CDR3: CASSLADEVRDSPLHF; DNA: TGTGCCAGCAGCTTAGCGGACGAGGTTCGGGATTCACCCCTCCACTTT
D: NA; J: TRBJ1-2; V: TRBV20-1; size: few; CDR3: CSAVSPDSANYGYTF; DNA: TGCAGTGCTGTTAGCCCCGATTCAGCTAACTATGGCTACACCTTC
D: NA; J: TRBJ2-2; V: TRBV6-5; size: NA; CDR3: CASSYLVNTGELFF; DNA: TGTGCCAGCAGTTACTTGGTGAACACCGGGGAGCTGTTTTTT
D: NA; J: TRBJ1-3; V: TRBV5-5; size: NA; CDR3: CASSPGLLFSGNTIYF; DNA: TGTGCCAGCAGCCCTGGGCTCCTTTTCTCTGGAAACACCATATATTTT
D: TRBD1; J: TRBJ2-7; V: TRBV30; size: NA; CDR3: CAWSGRDRGITYEQYF; DNA: TGTGCCTGGAGTGGGAGGGACAGGGGTATAACCTACGAGCAGTACTTC
D: NA; J: TRBJ2-7; V: TRBV29-1; size: NA; CDR3: CSYRVNYEQYF; DNA: TGCAGCTACAGGGTTAACTACGAGCAGTACTTC
D: NA; J: TRBJ2-1; V: TRBV11-3; size: NA; CDR3: CASSPTGVEQFF; DNA: TGTGCCAGCAGCCCCACTGGCGTTGAGCAGTTCTTC
D: TRBD1; J: TRBJ2-3; V: TRBV12-3/TRBV12-4; size: few; CDR3: CASSDRGGTDTQYF; DNA: TGTGCCAGCAGTGACAGGGGAGGCACAGATACGCAGTATTTT
D: TRBD1; J: TRBJ1-4; V: TRBV5-1; size: NA; CDR3: CASSRRRQGDLTNEKLFF; DNA: TGCGCCAGCAGCCGTCGGAGGCAGGGGGACCTAACTAATGAAAAACTGTTTTTT